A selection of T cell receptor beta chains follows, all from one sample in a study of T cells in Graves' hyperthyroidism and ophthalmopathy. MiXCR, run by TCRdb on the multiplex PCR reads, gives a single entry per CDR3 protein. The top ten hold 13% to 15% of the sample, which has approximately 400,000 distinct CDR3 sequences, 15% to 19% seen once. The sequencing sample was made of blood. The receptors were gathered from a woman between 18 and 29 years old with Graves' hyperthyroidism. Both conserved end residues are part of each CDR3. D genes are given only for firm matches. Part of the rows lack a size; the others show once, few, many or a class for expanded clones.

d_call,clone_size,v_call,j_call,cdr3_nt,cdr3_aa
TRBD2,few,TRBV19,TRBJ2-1,TGTGCCAGTACACCGAGACTAGCGGGGGGGAATGAGCAGTTCTTC,CASTPRLAGGNEQFF
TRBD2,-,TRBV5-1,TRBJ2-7,TGCGCCAGCAGCTTGGGAGCGTTGAGCGGGAGGGACTACGAGCAGTACTTC,CASSLGALSGRDYEQYF
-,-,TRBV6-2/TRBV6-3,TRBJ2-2,TGTGCCACCGCCCCGTGGGGCCGAACCACCGGGGAGCTGTTTTTT,CATAPWGRTTGELFF
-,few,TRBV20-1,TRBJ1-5,TGCAGTGCTAGATGGAGCAATCAGCCCCAGCATTTT,CSARWSNQPQHF
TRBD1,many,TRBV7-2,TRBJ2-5,TGTGCCAGCAGCTCCGGGACAGGGGCGATTCAAGAGACCCAGTACTTC,CASSSGTGAIQETQYF
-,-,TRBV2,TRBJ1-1,TGTGCCAGCAGGGCAGGGAGGAACACTGAAGCTTTCTTT,CASRAGRNTEAFF
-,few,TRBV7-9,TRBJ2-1,TGTGCCAGCAGCCCGGGGGAGCCGTCTTTCTACAATGAGCAGTTCTTC,CASSPGEPSFYNEQFF
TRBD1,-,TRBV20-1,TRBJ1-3,TGCAGTGCTAGAGATCCGGGACAGGGGGGAAACACCATATATTTT,CSARDPGQGGNTIYF
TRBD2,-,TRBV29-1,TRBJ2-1,TGCAGCGCCACTGGACTAGCGGGAGTGGGTGAGCAGTTCTTC,CSATGLAGVGEQFF
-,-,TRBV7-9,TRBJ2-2,TGTGCCAGCAGCTTAGGCTGGGGACGGAACACCGGGGAGCTGTTTTTT,CASSLGWGRNTGELFF
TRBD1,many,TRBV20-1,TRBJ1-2,TGCAGTGCTAGAGAATACGGTGGTGTCGACAGGGAACGAGTCTACACCTTC,CSAREYGGVDRERVYTF
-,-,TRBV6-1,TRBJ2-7,TGTGCCAGCAGACCGGGCCGGGGGGCAGTGGACGAGCAGTACTTC,CASRPGRGAVDEQYF
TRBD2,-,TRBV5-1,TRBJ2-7,TGCGCCAGCAGCCTAGAGACTAGCGGGGTATCCTACGAGCAGTACTTC,CASSLETSGVSYEQYF
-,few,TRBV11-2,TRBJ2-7,TGTGCCAGCAGCTTAAGTCCACTTCAGCTCTACGAGCAGTACTTC,CASSLSPLQLYEQYF
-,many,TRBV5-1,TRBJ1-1,TGCGCCAGCAGCTTGGAATCGGCGGGGAACACTGAAGCTTTCTTT,CASSLESAGNTEAFF
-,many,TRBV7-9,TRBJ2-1,TGTGCCAGCAGCTTCTTCCGGGACTTCTACAATGAGCAGTTCTTC,CASSFFRDFYNEQFF
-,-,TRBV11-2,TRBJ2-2,TGTGCCAGCAGCTTGCCTCGACGCGCGCTGTTTTTT,CASSLPRRALFF
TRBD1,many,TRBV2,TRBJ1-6,TGTGCCAGCAGTAATACGGGACAGGGGAATTCACCCCTCCACTTT,CASSNTGQGNSPLHF
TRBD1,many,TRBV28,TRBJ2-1,TGTGCCACCGATTCCCGGGACAGGGGCGGGAATGAGCAGTTCTTC,CATDSRDRGGNEQFF
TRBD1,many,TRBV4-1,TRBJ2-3,TGCGCCAGCAGCCCGGGACAGGGAGGACTCACAGATACGCAGTATTTT,CASSPGQGGLTDTQYF
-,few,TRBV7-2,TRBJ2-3,TGTGCCAGCAGCTCCGGGGGGCGTATAGATACGCAGTATTTT,CASSSGGRIDTQYF
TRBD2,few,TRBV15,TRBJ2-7,TGTGCCACCAGTCCCATGTTAGCGGGACGAACCTACGAGCAGTACTTC,CATSPMLAGRTYEQYF
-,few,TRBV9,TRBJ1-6,TGTGCCAGCAGCGGGGGGGAAAGAATGCCCCAAGGATCACCCCTCCACTTT,CASSGGERMPQGSPLHF
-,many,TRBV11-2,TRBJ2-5,TGTGCCAGCAGCTTAGGCGGCTCCAGTAGTCAAGAGACCCAGTACTTC,CASSLGGSSSQETQYF
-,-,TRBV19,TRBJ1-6,TGTGCCAGTAGTACCAGAGCGGCCCAGGGTTCACCCCTCCACTTT,CASSTRAAQGSPLHF
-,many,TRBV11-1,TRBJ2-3,TGTGCCAGCAGCTCCAGCCGGTCGGGTACGCAGTATTTT,CASSSSRSGTQYF
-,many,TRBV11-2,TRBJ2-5,TGTGCCAGCAGAACCGGGACATCTTGGGAGACCCAGTACTTC,CASRTGTSWETQYF
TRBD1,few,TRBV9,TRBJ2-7,TGTGCCAGCAGCGTGGGACAGGGGGTCTACGAGCAGTACTTC,CASSVGQGVYEQYF
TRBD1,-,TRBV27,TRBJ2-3,TGTGCCAGCAGTTTGGGACAGGGGGCCCCAGATACGCAGTATTTT,CASSLGQGAPDTQYF
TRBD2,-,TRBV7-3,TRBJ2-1,TGTGCCAGCAGCGTCTCTAGCGGGATCTACAATGAGCAGTTCTTC,CASSVSSGIYNEQFF
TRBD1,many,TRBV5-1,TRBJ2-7,TGCGCCAGCAGCTACGTCGGGACAGGGATTTCCGAGCAGTACTTC,CASSYVGTGISEQYF
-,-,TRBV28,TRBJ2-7,TGTGCCAGCAGGCAGGGGAGGGCCTCCGAGCAGTACTTC,CASRQGRASEQYF
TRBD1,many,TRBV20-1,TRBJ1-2,TGCAGTGCTAGGCCGGGACAGGGCTATGGCTACACCTTC,CSARPGQGYGYTF
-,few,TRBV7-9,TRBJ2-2,TGTGCCAGCAGCGCGGACGGAGCCGGGGAGCTGTTTTTT,CASSADGAGELFF